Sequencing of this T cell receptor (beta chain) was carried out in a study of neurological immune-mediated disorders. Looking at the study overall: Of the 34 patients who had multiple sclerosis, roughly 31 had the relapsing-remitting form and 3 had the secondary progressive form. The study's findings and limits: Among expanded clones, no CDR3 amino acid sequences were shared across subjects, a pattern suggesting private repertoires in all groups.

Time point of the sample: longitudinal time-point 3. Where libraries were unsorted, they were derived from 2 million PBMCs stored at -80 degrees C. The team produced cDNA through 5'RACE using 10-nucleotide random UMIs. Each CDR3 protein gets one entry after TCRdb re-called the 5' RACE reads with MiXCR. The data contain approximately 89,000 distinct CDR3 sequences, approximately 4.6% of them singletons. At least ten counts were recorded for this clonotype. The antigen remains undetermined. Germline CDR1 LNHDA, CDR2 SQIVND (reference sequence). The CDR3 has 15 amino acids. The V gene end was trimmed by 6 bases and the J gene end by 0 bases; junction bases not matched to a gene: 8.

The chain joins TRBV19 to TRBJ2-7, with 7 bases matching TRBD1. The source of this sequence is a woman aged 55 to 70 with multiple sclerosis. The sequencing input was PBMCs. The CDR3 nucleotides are TGTGCCAGTAGCTCTCCGGGACAGCCCTCCTACGAGCAGTACTTC. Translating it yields CASSSPGQPSYEQYF.